A selection of T cell receptor beta chains follows, all from one sample in a study of untreated major depressive disorder. The repertoire was sequenced with immunoSEQ multiplex PCR; TCRdb's copy has only in-frame clones and lacks some. The table records 20,000 or so clones, 92% of them present only once. Sequenced input: CD4+ T cells from PBMCs. Every receptor here comes from a woman aged 40 to 50 with major depressive disorder. Both conserved end residues are part of each CDR3. The order of the fields is J gene, clone size, D gene, V gene, CDR3 protein, CDR3 DNA. The D gene is left open where the match is weak. Only part of the rows carry a size: once, few, many, or a class if the clone is expanded.

j_gene: TRBJ1-1
abundance: once
d_gene: TRBD1
v_gene: TRBV7-2
CDR3aa: CASSLLRTGSLAFF
CDR3nt: TGTGCCAGCAGCTTATTGAGGACAGGGTCTCTGGCTTTCTTT

j_gene: TRBJ2-7
abundance: -
d_gene: -
v_gene: TRBV18
CDR3aa: CASSPDLSSYEQYF
CDR3nt: TGTGCCAGCTCACCGGACCTTTCCTCCTACGAGCAGTACTTC

j_gene: TRBJ1-1
abundance: -
d_gene: -
v_gene: TRBV30
CDR3aa: CAWSVGRPNTEAFF
CDR3nt: TGTGCCTGGAGTGTCGGCAGACCGAACACTGAAGCTTTCTTT

j_gene: TRBJ1-4
abundance: -
d_gene: -
v_gene: TRBV5-1
CDR3aa: CASSLAGVEEKLFF
CDR3nt: TGCGCCAGCAGCTTGGCCGGGGTTGAAGAAAAACTGTTTTTT

j_gene: TRBJ2-1
abundance: -
d_gene: -
v_gene: TRBV5-4
CDR3aa: CASSLAFGEQFF
CDR3nt: TGTGCCAGCAGCTTGGCTTTCGGTGAGCAGTTCTTC

j_gene: TRBJ2-3
abundance: -
d_gene: TRBD2
v_gene: TRBV5-1
CDR3aa: CASSLKGSGGTDTQYF
CDR3nt: TGCGCCAGCAGCTTGAAGGGTAGCGGGGGTACAGATACGCAGTATTTT

j_gene: TRBJ1-4
abundance: -
d_gene: -
v_gene: TRBV7-9
CDR3aa: CASSLGENNEKLFF
CDR3nt: TGTGCCAGCAGCTTAGGGGAGAACAATGAAAAACTGTTTTTT

j_gene: TRBJ1-6
abundance: -
d_gene: -
v_gene: TRBV6-1
CDR3aa: CASSDIYSSSPLHF
CDR3nt: TGTGCCAGCAGTGACATTTACAGTAGTTCACCCCTCCACTTT

j_gene: TRBJ2-2
abundance: -
d_gene: -
v_gene: TRBV7-6
CDR3aa: CASSPTGQGNTGELFF
CDR3nt: TGTGCCAGCAGCCCTACCGGTCAGGGAAACACCGGGGAGCTGTTTTTT

j_gene: TRBJ2-1
abundance: -
d_gene: -
v_gene: TRBV5-1
CDR3aa: CASRRDLYNEQFF
CDR3nt: TGCGCCAGCAGAAGGGACCTCTACAATGAGCAGTTCTTC

j_gene: TRBJ1-6
abundance: -
d_gene: -
v_gene: TRBV4-2
CDR3aa: CASSQDSGRIGLYNSPLHF
CDR3nt: TGTGCCAGCAGCCAAGATAGCGGGAGGATCGGACTTTATAATTCACCCCTCCACTTT

j_gene: TRBJ2-5
abundance: -
d_gene: -
v_gene: TRBV5-1
CDR3aa: CASSLGFGQQETQYF
CDR3nt: TGCGCCAGCAGCTTGGGTTTTGGACAGCAAGAGACCCAGTACTTC

j_gene: TRBJ2-7
abundance: -
d_gene: -
v_gene: TRBV4-1
CDR3aa: CASSQGTGPPLEQYF
CDR3nt: TGCGCCAGCAGCCAGGGTACAGGGCCCCCCTTGGAGCAGTACTTC